The 22 T cell receptor beta chains listed next were all sequenced from one sample in a study of shared clonotypes between healthy human individuals. Only CD45RO-negative cells positively selected for CCR7 counted as naive CD8 cells, so terminally differentiated effector memory CD45RA+ cells were excluded. Data came from immunoSEQ multiplex PCR; TCRdb stores just in-frame clones and leaves some out. This sample has 2 million to 2.5 million clones; approximately 95% occur once, and the top ten carry roughly 1%. The sequenced sample was naive CD8+ T cells sorted from blood. These receptor sequences come from a man aged 18 to 29 in good health.

The J gene is TRBJ1-2, the V gene TRBV27, with D maybe TRBD1 (5 bases). This CDR3 region has 13 residues. Trimming removed 6 bases at V and 1 base at J, with 9 bases between. Per germline, CDR1 MNHEY and CDR2 SMNVEV (reference sequence). The CDR3 coding sequence is TGTGCCAGCAGACCACAGGTTAACTATGGCTACACCTTC. This encodes CASRPQVNYGYTF.

V and J are TRBV4-1 and TRBJ2-7; D is ambiguous. CDR1 and CDR2 (germline): MGHRA, YSYEKL. The CDR3 loop spans 16 amino acids. With 0 bases removed from V and 3 bases from J, the gap between germline ends came to 15 bases. CDR3 residues: CASSQETRSVLYEQYF. In nucleotides, the CDR3 is TGCGCCAGCAGCCAAGAGACGCGCTCCGTCCTCTACGAGCAGTACTTC.

The gene calls are TRBV4-1 and TRBJ1-2; no reliable D call. This CDR3 contains 17 residues. V was cut by 3 bases and J by 4 bases, with 21 bases left in between. The germline CDR1 and CDR2 sequences are MGHRA and YSYEKL. CDR3 bases: TGCGCCAGCAGCCAGGTCCCGGACCCAACTACCCTCTATGGCTACACCTTC. It codes for CASSQVPDPTTLYGYTF.

In DNA, the CDR3 is TGTGCCAGCAGCCTTAGCGGGGGCCCGGAGACCCAGTACTTC. It translates to CASSLSGGPETQYF. The rearrangement joins TRBV7-9 to TRBJ2-5, with 9 bases fitting TRBD2. Trimming at V came to 5 bases and at J to 5 bases, leaving 6 bases not matched to a gene. The V gene's germline CDR1 is SEHNR and CDR2 FQNEAQ (reference sequence). This CDR3 is 14 amino acids long.

V usage is TRBV19 and J usage is TRBJ2-7; 8 nucleotides line up with TRBD1. The J segment lost 0 bases and the V segment lost 5 bases, leaving 12 bases of the junction unmatched. The CDR3 is 17 residues long. The germline CDR1 and CDR2 sequences are LNHDA and SQIVND (reference sequence). The CDR3 sequence is CASSARTGIDYSYEQYF. CDR3 sequence (DNA): TGTGCCAGTAGTGCACGGACAGGGATAGATTACTCCTACGAGCAGTACTTC.

In regard to this clone: Other nucleotide sequences in the sample specify the same CDR3. This chain joins TRBV7-9 and TRBJ2-5, with 7 bases matching TRBD1. J lost 2 bases, V lost 0 bases, and 3 bases had no gene match. CDR3 length: 15 amino acids. CDR1 SEHNR and CDR2 FQNEAQ come from the germline V gene (reference sequence). Here the CDR3 reads CASSLAGTEQETQYF. Here the CDR3 DNA reads TGTGCCAGCAGCTTAGCTGGGACAGAACAAGAGACCCAGTACTTC.

The count of this clone is one. The chain links TRBV4-1 to TRBJ1-5; no clear D. CDR1 MGHRA and CDR2 YSYEKL come from the germline V gene. This CDR3 has 15 amino acids. Trimming took off 2 bases at V and 6 bases at J, with 14 bases between the two ends. The CDR3 loop is CASSQLDGESQPQHF. As DNA, the CDR3 is TGCGCCAGCAGCCAACTGGACGGTGAGAGTCAGCCCCAGCATTTT.

The V call is TRBV5-1, the J call TRBJ1-3; TRBD1 matches 7 bases. Trimming at V came to 4 bases and at J to 2 bases, leaving 6 bases not matched to a gene. Per germline, CDR1 SGHRS and CDR2 YFSETQ. The CDR3 spans 15 residues. CDR3 nucleotide sequence: TGCGCCAGCAGCGTGACAGGGTCGCCTGGAAACACCATATATTTT. Translated: CASSVTGSPGNTIYF.

With regard to this clone: The same CDR3 is also encoded by other DNA sequences in this sample. J is TRBJ1-3 and V is TRBV4-3; D uncertain. The V gene lost 1 base and the J gene lost 2 bases, with 6 bases spanning the gap. The length of the CDR3 is 14 residues. CDR1 LGHNA and CDR2 YSLEER come from the germline V gene. Here the CDR3 DNA reads TGCGCCAGCAGCCAAGGGACGGCTGGAAACACCATATATTTT. Protein sequence: CASSQGTAGNTIYF.

The rearrangement joins TRBV9 to TRBJ2-2, with D possibly being TRBD1 (6 bases). V shed 1 base and J shed 0 bases, with 10 bases lying between them. This CDR3 has 16 amino acids. Germline lookup yields CDR1 SGDLS and CDR2 YYNGEE. The CDR3 spells CASSVRGTTNTGELFF. Here the CDR3 DNA reads TGTGCCAGCAGCGTAAGGGGGACCACGAACACCGGGGAGCTGTTTTTT. The full variable domain, completed using reference TRBV9 and TRBJ2-2, is DSGVTQTPKHLITATGQRVTLRCSPRSGDLSVYWYQQSLDQGLQFLIQYYNGEERAKGNILERFSAQQFPDLHSELNLSSLELGDSALYFCASSVRGTTNTGELFFGEGSRLTVL.

The chain employs TRBV10-3 and TRBJ2-7, with D uncertain. Trimming cost V 4 bases and J 0 bases, with 10 bases left between them. Germline V gives CDR1 ENHRY, CDR2 SYGVKD. The CDR3 totals 14 residues. CDR3 DNA sequence: TGTGCCATCAGTGGGCGTTGGGGCTCCTACGAGCAGTACTTC. This translates into CAISGRWGSYEQYF.

This rearrangement joins TRBV10-2 to TRBJ2-7; D is unresolved. Germline-derived CDR1 and CDR2 are WSHSY and SAAADI. The V end lost 3 bases, the J end lost 4 bases, and 13 bases lay between the germline ends. The CDR3 is 14 amino acids. This chain's CDR3 is CASSEVGFIYEQYF. The CDR3 DNA follows: TGCGCCAGCAGTGAAGTGGGTTTCATATACGAGCAGTACTTC.

This sequence joins TRBV7-8 and TRBJ2-7, with D hard to call. This CDR3 has 13 amino acids. CDR1 and CDR2 from the germline V gene are SGHVS and FQNEAQ. V was pared by 3 bases and J by 3 bases, with 9 bases between. CDR3 loop: CASSFTTSYEQYF. In DNA form, the CDR3 reads TGTGCCAGCAGCTTCACGACAAGCTACGAGCAGTACTTC.

V and J are TRBV7-9 and TRBJ2-3; D gene uncertain. CDR1 is SEHNR and CDR2 is FQNEAQ in the germline V gene (reference sequence). The CDR3 sequence is 15 residues long. V was pared by 5 bases and J by 2 bases, with 14 bases between. The DNA for the CDR3 is TGTGCCAGCAGCGCGACACAGCGTATCACAGATACGCAGTATTTT. It yields the protein CASSATQRITDTQYF.

The chain has TRBV6-5 and TRBJ2-1; tentatively, D is TRBD2 (5 bases). The V end was cut by 5 bases, the J end by 6 bases, with 11 bases between. The CDR3 is made up of 13 amino acids. Germline V gene data show CDR1 as MNHEY and CDR2 as SVGAGI. As DNA, the CDR3 is TGTGCCAGCAGTACCGGACTTAGCAATGAGCAGTTCTTC. Translation gives CASSTGLSNEQFF.

This chain uses TRBV4-1 with TRBJ2-7; a possible D gene is TRBD2 (6 bases). CDR3 length equals 18 residues. Germline V gene sequence: CDR1 MGHRA, CDR2 YSYEKL. The ends were cut back, 0 bases at V and 0 bases at J, with 18 bases in the middle. The CDR3 is CASSQESYVSGYSYEQYF. The CDR3 nucleotides read TGCGCCAGCAGCCAAGAATCGTACGTCAGCGGGTACTCCTACGAGCAGTACTTC.

The chain joins TRBV14 to TRBJ2-3, with D unclear. V was pared by 6 bases and J by 7 bases, with 11 bases between. Germline CDR1 SGHDN, CDR2 FVKESK. The CDR3 spans 12 residues. CDR3 loop: CASSPYGYTQYF. The CDR3, as DNA: TGTGCCAGCAGTCCCTACGGGTATACGCAGTATTTT.

The CDR3 DNA follows: TGCGCCAGCAGCCAAGAAGGCGCTAGCGATGTCACCGGGGAGCTGTTTTTT. Translation: CASSQEGASDVTGELFF. The V gene is TRBV4-1, the J gene TRBJ2-2; D might be TRBD2 (6 bases). Trimming pared 0 bases from V and 4 bases from J, leaving 15 bases between. The CDR3 is 17 residues long. Germline CDR1 MGHRA, CDR2 YSYEKL.

This clone has a handful of counts. V usage is TRBV18 and J usage is TRBJ1-1; D remains unclear. This CDR3 contains 14 residues. With 2 bases removed from V and 1 base from J, the gap between germline ends came to 8 bases. CDR1 and CDR2 from the germline V gene are KGHSH and LQKENI. The CDR3: CASSPGRSNTEAFF. DNA of the CDR3: TGTGCCAGCTCACCAGGCAGATCGAACACTGAAGCTTTCTTT.

CDR3 nucleotides: TGTGCCAGCAGCAGCAGGGTCGGGGATAGAGGGCAAGAGACCCAGTACTTC. Residues: CASSSRVGDRGQETQYF. The genes are TRBV27 and TRBJ2-5; D could derive from TRBD1 or TRBD2 (5 bases each). The V end lost 6 bases, the J end lost 2 bases, and 22 bases lay between the germline ends. Germline V gene sequence: CDR1 MNHEY, CDR2 SMNVEV (reference sequence). The CDR3 loop spans 17 amino acids.

The chain couples TRBV29-1 to TRBJ2-2; 7 bases map to TRBD2. The CDR3 covers 14 residues. CDR1 is SQVTM, CDR2 ANQGSEA, per germline. The V gene end was trimmed by 6 bases and the J gene end by 0 bases; junction bases not matched to a gene: 4. CDR3 DNA: TGCAGCGTAGCCGGGACTACGAACACCGGGGAGCTGTTTTTT. Amino acid sequence: CSVAGTTNTGELFF.

The chain recombines TRBV19 with TRBJ2-1; no definite D call. The V end was cut by 8 bases, the J end by 5 bases, with 10 bases between. Germline loops: CDR1 LNHDA, CDR2 SQIVND (reference sequence). The CDR3 has 12 amino acids. The CDR3: CASRAIDNEQFF. The CDR3 bases are TGTGCCAGTCGGGCCATTGACAATGAGCAGTTCTTC.